These 22 T cell receptor beta chains originate from one sample sequenced in a study of regulatory T cells in long-lasting Graves disease. Time point reported: newly diagnosed GD, antithyroid drugs for less than 3 months. Researchers made the TCR library from RNA that was extracted from PBMCs. Both iRepertoire HTBI primers and Arm-PCR of CDR3 regions were used to build the TCR beta libraries. Via MiXCR, TCRdb re-called the multiplex PCR reads, giving one row per CDR3 protein. The sample shows some 490,000 distinct CDR3 sequences, around 12% of them seen only once. This same sample was also taken into another study, of T cells in Graves' hyperthyroidism and ophthalmopathy.

The specimen was peripheral blood mononuclear cells (PBMCs), collected at new diagnosis, from a patient treated with antithyroid drugs. The receptors originated from a woman aged 30 to 39 with Graves disease.

This clonotype was counted ten times or more. The chain is built from TRBV19 and TRBJ2-5, with D perhaps TRBD1 (6 bases). The CDR3 runs to 14 residues. The V gene's germline CDR1 is LNHDA and CDR2 SQIVND (reference sequence). Between the trimmed V and J ends, which lost 3 bases and 0 bases, there was a span of 8 bases. The CDR3 region is CASSIRGYQETQYF. CDR3 DNA sequence: TGTGCCAGTAGTATCAGGGGCTACCAAGAGACCCAGTACTTC.

The sample holds one count of this clonotype. This may be a read error: a much more frequent sequence differs by one nucleotide. J is TRBJ1-4 and V is TRBV6-1; the D is unclear. CDR1 is MNHNS, CDR2 SASEGT, per germline. The CDR3 loop spans 18 amino acids. In DNA, the CDR3 is TGTGCCAGCCACTATTCTCTTTTTCGCGGCGCAACTAATGAAAAAATGTTTTTT. Protein: CASHYSLFRGATNEKMFF.

This clonotype was counted many times. The chain joins TRBV6-5 to TRBJ1-2; possibly TRBD1 for D (6 bases). This CDR3 has 15 amino acids. The V end lost 2 bases, the J end lost 1 base, and 11 bases lay between the germline ends. From germline, CDR1 is MNHEY and CDR2 SVGAGI. CDR3 sequence (DNA): TGTGCCAGCAGTTACCCGACAGGAATTAACTATGGCTACACCTTC. Translation gives CASSYPTGINYGYTF.

Note on this clonotype: Just one base apart from a much larger clone, this may be a read error. The chain couples TRBV6-1 to TRBJ2-5; 9 nucleotides agree with TRBD2. This CDR3 region has 18 residues. The germline V gene encodes CDR1 MNHNS and CDR2 SASEGT. The CDR3 sequence: CASSGRQTSGPHFGTQYF. DNA of the CDR3: TGCGCCAGCAGTGGGAGACAGACTAGCGGACCCCACTTCGGGACCCAGTACTTC.

This clonotype was seen at least ten times. V usage is TRBV2 and J usage is TRBJ2-7; D is undetermined. This CDR3 region has 12 residues. V lost 6 bases and J lost 6, with 12 bases in between. Germline V gene sequence: CDR1 SNHLY, CDR2 FYNNEI. In nucleotides, the CDR3 is TGTGCCAGCAGCCTCGGCCCTGTCGAGCAGTACTTC. It translates to CASSLGPVEQYF. The variable domain in full, completed from reference TRBV2 and TRBJ2-7, reads EPEVTQTPSHQVTQMGQEVILRCVPISNHLYFYWYRQILGQKVEFLVSFYNNEISEKSEIFDDQFSVERPDGSNFTLKIRSTKLEDSAMYFCASSLGPVEQYFGPGTRLTVT.

This clonotype was detected ten times or more. The chain uses TRBV9 and TRBJ1-1; D remains unclear. The CDR3 loop spans 12 amino acids. With 0 bases removed from V and 4 bases from J, the gap between germline ends came to 4 bases. Germline CDR1 SGDLS, CDR2 YYNGEE. This chain's CDR3 is CASSVDGTEAFF. The CDR3 region has the DNA TGTGCCAGCAGCGTAGACGGCACTGAAGCTTTCTTT.

This clonotype was picked up many times. This chain connects TRBV4-1 to TRBJ1-1, with D uncertain. CDR1 MGHRA and CDR2 YSYEKL come from the germline V gene. The CDR3 sequence is 15 residues long. V lost 6 bases, J lost 0 bases, and 14 bases lay in between. CDR3 amino acids: CASRFATQLNTEAFF. CDR3 nucleotides: TGCGCCAGCAGATTCGCCACTCAGCTGAACACTGAAGCTTTCTTT.

About this clonotype: A far larger clone is only one base removed, so a read error is likely. The chain joins TRBV28 to TRBJ2-1; 9 positions match TRBD1. Germline values: CDR1 MDHEN, CDR2 SYDVKM. J gave up 10 bases and V 4 bases, and 14 bases lay outside the gene matches. The CDR3 length is 16 residues. The CDR3 nucleotides read TGTGCCAGCAGTTACCTTGGGACAGGGAGGTTCGACGAGCAGTTCTTC. This encodes CASSYLGTGRFDEQFF.

This clonotype occurred many times. The rearrangement joins TRBV29-1 to TRBJ2-2; D remains unclear. This CDR3 region has 11 residues. The V gene's germline CDR1 is SQVTM and CDR2 ANQGSEA. Trimming removed 5 bases from V and 3 bases from J, with 4 bases in between. The CDR3 DNA reads TGCAGCGTTAAGTACACCGGGGAGCTGTTTTTT. The encoded protein is CSVKYTGELFF.

Turning to this clonotype: The conserved phenylalanine or tryptophan is not found at the CDR3 terminus, so this likely reflects a read error. The chain recombines TRBV12-3 or TRBV12-4 with TRBJ2-2; D is possibly TRBD1 (6 bases). The CDR3 has 18 residues. V was trimmed by 3 bases and J by 0 bases, leaving 17 bases between them. In nucleotides, the CDR3 is TGTGCCAGCAGTTTTTCGCGGACAGTAAAGACGAACACCGGGGAGCTGTTTCTT. Encoded protein: CASSFSRTVKTNTGELFL.

The chain employs TRBV7-2 and TRBJ1-5, with D perhaps matching TRBD1 (6 bases). The CDR3 runs to 18 residues. Germline CDR1 is SGHTA and CDR2 is FQGNSA. V shed 2 bases and J shed 4 bases, with 21 bases lying between them. The CDR3, as DNA: TGTGCCAGCAGCTTATTTTCTTCGGGGGCTGTTGGTAATCAGCCCCAGCATTTT. Translated: CASSLFSSGAVGNQPQHF.

The chain recombines TRBV6-1 with TRBJ2-2; D is uncertain. The CDR3 length is 14 residues. V shed 11 bases and J shed 1 base, with 14 bases lying between them. Germline loops: CDR1 MNHNS, CDR2 SASEGT. CDR3 in amino acids: CASKSRRNTGELFF. CDR3 sequence (DNA): TGTGCCTCCAAGTCCCGGCGGAACACCGGGGAGCTGTTTTTT.

This clonotype occurred many times. This chain links TRBV7-9 with TRBJ2-7, with D unclear. Trimming took off 4 bases at V and 5 bases at J, with 9 bases between the two ends. The CDR3 length is 12 residues. Germline CDR1 is SEHNR and CDR2 is FQNEAQ (reference sequence). The CDR3: CASSSLYDEQYF. CDR3 nucleotides: TGTGCCAGCAGCTCCTTGTACGACGAGCAGTACTTC.

This clonotype has only a few counts. The chain uses TRBV7-6 and TRBJ2-7; TRBD2 agrees at 10 bases. The CDR3 totals 15 residues. J gave up 5 bases and V 0 bases, and 4 bases lay outside the gene matches. CDR1 and CDR2 from the germline V gene are SGHVS and FNYEAQ. The CDR3: CASSLALAGDNEQYF. CDR3 bases: TGTGCCAGCAGCTTAGCGCTAGCGGGAGACAACGAGCAGTACTTC.

This clonotype has ten or more counts. V is TRBV7-3 and J is TRBJ2-1, with TRBD2 matching over 8 bases. Germline CDR1 and CDR2: SGHTA and FQGTGA. The CDR3 sequence is 16 residues long. Germline trimming cut 5 bases from V and 5 bases from J; bases unmatched to any gene: 11. The CDR3 region is CASSPTGGAFNNEQFF. The CDR3 DNA follows: TGTGCCAGCAGCCCAACGGGGGGGGCTTTTAACAATGAGCAGTTCTTC. Variable domain in full (rest from reference TRBV7-3 and TRBJ2-1): GAGVSQTPSNKVTEKGKYVELRCDPISGHTALYWYRQSLGQGPEFLIYFQGTGAADDSGLPNDRFFAVRPEGSVSTLKIQRTERGDSAVYLCASSPTGGAFNNEQFFGPGTRLTVL.

V gene TRBV20-1 combines with J gene TRBJ2-1; possible D gene TRBD2, 5 bases. V was clipped by 3 bases and J by 6 bases, with 15 bases between them. This CDR3 region has 14 residues. CDR1 is DFQATT, CDR2 SNEGSKA, per germline (reference sequence). CDR3 sequence (DNA): TGCAGTGCTAGGCTAGCCCTGGGCATCAATGAGCAGTTCTTC. Translation: CSARLALGINEQFF.

This clonotype has ten or more counts. CDR3 protein: CASRENGEETQYF. Written as DNA, the CDR3 is TGTGCCAGCAGAGAGAACGGCGAAGAGACCCAGTACTTC. The V call is TRBV11-3, the J call TRBJ2-5; D not certain. The CDR3 runs to 13 residues. V was shortened by 6 bases and J by 3 bases, with 11 bases between the two germline ends. Germline CDR1 is SGHNT and CDR2 is YENEEA.

This clonotype appeared many times. DNA of the CDR3: TGCAGCGTTGTAAGGGGGCTGGCAGATACGCAGTATTTT. This sequence encodes CSVVRGLADTQYF. This chain links TRBV29-1 with TRBJ2-3, with 7 bases fitting TRBD1. The CDR3 length is 13 residues. Germline values: CDR1 SQVTM, CDR2 ANQGSEA. V lost 4 bases, J lost 4 bases, and 5 bases stayed unmatched.

This clonotype was seen ten or more times. The chain recombines TRBV29-1 with TRBJ2-7; D is uncertain. The CDR3 runs 11 residues. Germline V gene lookup returns CDR1 SQVTM and CDR2 ANQGSEA. V lost 0 bases, J lost 3 bases, and 3 bases lay in between. The CDR3, as DNA: TGCAGCGTTGAAGAAGGCTACGAGCAGTACTTC. Its protein is CSVEEGYEQYF.

At least ten counts were recorded for this clonotype. This rearrangement joins TRBV28 to TRBJ2-7, with D perhaps being TRBD1 or TRBD2 (5 bases each). The CDR3 is made up of 14 amino acids. In germline, CDR1 is MDHEN, CDR2 SYDVKM. V was cut by 5 bases and J by 2 bases, with 13 bases left in between. The CDR3 loop reads CASSRGTGPYEQYF. CDR3 DNA sequence: TGTGCCAGCAGTCGGGGCACCGGCCCCTACGAGCAGTACTTC.

This clonotype occurred many times. The DNA of the CDR3 is TGCAGTGCGAGATGGGAGGGCACTAATGAGCAGTTCTTC. As protein: CSARWEGTNEQFF. This chain joins TRBV20-1 and TRBJ2-1; 7 bases fit TRBD2. Germline V lookup: CDR1 DFQATT, CDR2 SNEGSKA (reference sequence). This CDR3 has 13 residues. Trimming at V came to 6 bases and at J to 7 bases, leaving 9 bases not matched to a gene.

This chain joins TRBV7-9 and TRBJ2-1; 9 nucleotides match TRBD2. This CDR3 comprises 15 residues. V lost 7 bases and J lost 7; bases outside the gene matches: 11. Germline CDR1 is SEHNR and CDR2 is FQNEAQ (reference sequence). Here the CDR3 reads CASTITSGRGNEQFF. The CDR3 nucleotides are TGTGCCAGCACCATAACTAGCGGGCGTGGGAATGAGCAGTTCTTC. Full variable domain (missing parts from reference TRBV7-9 and TRBJ2-1): DTGVSQNPRHKITKRGQNVTFRCDPISEHNRLYWYRQTLGQGPEFLTYFQNEAQLEKSRLLSDRFSAERPKGSFSTLEIQRTEQGDSAMYLCASTITSGRGNEQFFGPGTRLTVL.